This T cell receptor beta chain stems from a study of blood T cell repertoires in COVID-19. Turning to the study itself: Sites in the United States, Italy and Spain provided acute and convalescent COVID-19 samples. Sample material is recorded as cDNA or gDNA derived from T cells, B-cell-depleted T cells, or PBMCs.

The germline V gene has CDR1 LNHDA and CDR2 SQIVND (reference sequence). Trimming took off 3 bases at V and 0 bases at J, with 12 bases between the two ends. CDR3 length: 15 amino acids. TCRdb keeps only in-frame clones here, not all; method: immunoSEQ multiplex PCR. Among roughly 20,000 clones listed, 86% were seen once. The TCR comes from a human donor in a cohort sampled during active COVID-19. Specimen: peripheral blood. The V call is TRBV19, the J call TRBJ2-7; possible D gene TRBD1, 6 bases. The CDR3 region is CASSIGQFGSYEQYF. CDR3 in DNA: TGTGCCAGTAGTATCGGACAGTTTGGCTCCTACGAGCAGTACTTC.